These 16 T cell receptor beta chains came from one sample sequenced in a study of radiotherapy plus CTLA-4 blockade in lung cancer. Repertoires were generated with immunoSEQ multiplex PCR, while TCRdb's copy carries only in-frame clones and drops some. The sample lists approximately 45,000 clones, approximately 62% occurring once. Specimen: peripheral blood, collected from a patient treated with radiotherapy plus ipilimumab. Every receptor here comes from a human donor with non-small cell lung cancer who had a partial response to radiotherapy plus ipilimumab.

The rearrangement links TRBV5-1 to TRBJ1-1; D possibly corresponds to TRBD1 (6 bases). V lost 4 bases to trimming and J lost 0 bases, with 7 bases between them. Germline CDR1 SGHRS, CDR2 YFSETQ. The length of the CDR3 is 13 residues. CDR3 protein: CASSGGLNTEAFF. CDR3 nucleotide sequence: TGCGCCAGCAGCGGGGGCCTGAACACTGAAGCTTTCTTT.

The genes are TRBV7-9 and TRBJ2-7, with D perhaps matching TRBD1 (5 bases). The ends were cut back, 6 bases at V and 7 bases at J, with 16 bases in the middle. The CDR3 is made up of 13 amino acids. Germline CDR1 and CDR2: SEHNR and FQNEAQ (reference sequence). The CDR3 sequence is CASRRDSDREQYF. Written as DNA, the CDR3 is TGTGCCAGCAGGCGAGACAGCGATCGGGAGCAGTACTTC.

The chain recombines TRBV21-1 with TRBJ1-6; the table's D call, TRBD1, was not checked against the DNA. TRBV21-1 is shown as a pseudogene. The CDR3 length is 14 residues. The CDR3 region has the DNA TGTGCCAGCAGCCCGACAGGGTACGTGTCACCCCTCCACTTT. Its protein is CASSPTGYVSPLHF.

This clone was detected a few times. V gene TRBV6-6 combines with J gene TRBJ1-2, with TRBD1 matching 7 bases. With V trimmed by 7 bases and J by 8 bases, 7 bases remained unmatched. CDR3 length equals 12 residues. Per germline, CDR1 MNHNY and CDR2 SVGAGI (reference sequence). The CDR3 sequence is CASTEDRTGYTF. In DNA form, the CDR3 reads TGTGCCAGCACGGAGGACAGGACCGGCTACACCTTC.

The rearrangement joins TRBV6-6 to TRBJ1-6; D call uncertain. The germline V and J ends were trimmed by 3 bases and 10 bases, with 10 bases remaining between them. The germline V gene encodes CDR1 MNHNY and CDR2 SVGAGI (reference sequence). The CDR3 is made up of 13 amino acids. The CDR3 sequence is CASSYEESSPLHF. The CDR3 DNA is TGTGCCAGCAGTTATGAGGAGAGCTCACCCCTCCACTTT.

This clone was counted only a few times. J is TRBJ2-1 and V is TRBV15; no clear D gene. There are 14 residues in the CDR3. Trimming took 7 bases from V and 8 from J, leaving 18 bases between them. CDR1 is LNHNV, CDR2 YYDKDF, per germline (reference sequence). The CDR3 sequence is CATKRGEGRHEQFF. CDR3 bases: TGTGCCACCAAGCGAGGTGAAGGTAGACATGAGCAGTTCTTC.

The chain employs TRBV7-2 and TRBJ1-6; no definite D call. Per germline, CDR1 SGHTA and CDR2 FQGNSA. This CDR3 comprises 19 residues. Deletions cut 5 bases from V and 0 bases from J, with 20 bases between. The CDR3 sequence: CASSPQRPGMSSYNSPLHF. The CDR3 coding sequence is TGTGCCAGCAGCCCGCAGAGGCCGGGGATGAGCTCCTATAATTCACCCCTCCACTTT.

This chain joins TRBV19 and TRBJ2-1; TRBD1 aligns across 10 bases. The CDR3 has 14 residues. V shed 5 bases, J shed 8 bases, and the junction held 6 bases outside the gene matches. Germline-derived CDR1 and CDR2 are LNHDA and SQIVND (reference sequence). CDR3 coding DNA: TGTGCCAGTAGTCGTCGACAGGGGGCGTATGAGCAGTTCTTC. Protein sequence: CASSRRQGAYEQFF. Complete variable domain (other parts from reference TRBV19 and TRBJ2-1): DGGITQSPKYLFRKEGQNVTLSCEQNLNHDAMYWYRQDPGQGLRLIYYSQIVNDFQKGDIAEGYSVSREKKESFPLTVTSAQKNPTAFYLCASSRRQGAYEQFFGPGTRLTVL.

The table lists this clone with a few counts. The chain recombines TRBV6-5 with TRBJ2-7, with TRBD2 matching 8 bases. Germline V gene sequence: CDR1 MNHEY, CDR2 SVGAGI. CDR3 length: 14 amino acids. Trimming at V came to 5 bases and at J to 6 bases, leaving 9 bases not matched to a gene. DNA for the CDR3: TGTGCCAGCAGTAACCTGGCGGGGGGCGGCGAGCAGTACTTC. It codes for CASSNLAGGGEQYF.

CDR3 coding DNA: TGTGCCACCGGACAGGGGGGTCAGTTCTTC. It translates to CATGQGGQFF. This chain uses TRBV27 with TRBJ2-1; 10 nucleotides match TRBD1. The CDR3 sequence is 10 residues long. CDR1 and CDR2 (germline): MNHEY, SMNVEV (reference sequence). J lost 13 bases, V lost 10 bases, and 4 bases had no gene match.

There are a few counts of this clone. The chain is built from TRBV4-1 and TRBJ2-5; the D gene is possibly TRBD2 (5 bases). Deletions cut 1 base from V and 4 bases from J, with 13 bases between. The CDR3 is 15 residues long. Per germline, CDR1 MGHRA and CDR2 YSYEKL. CDR3 nucleotide sequence: TGCGCCAGCAGCCAAGGGTCCGCGGACTCAGAGACCCAGTACTTC. As protein: CASSQGSADSETQYF.

V gene TRBV11-2 combines with J gene TRBJ2-2, with 8 positions matching TRBD2. V shed 4 bases and J 9 bases; nucleotides not matched to a gene: 1. Per germline, CDR1 SGHAT and CDR2 FQNNGV. The CDR3 sequence is 12 residues long. CDR3 in DNA: TGTGCCAGCAGCTCGGGAGGGTGGGAGCTGTTTTTT. As protein: CASSSGGWELFF.

Only a few counts were recorded for this clone. The chain joins TRBV7-3 to TRBJ2-2; TRBD2 is a possible D gene (6 bases). Germline CDR1 and CDR2: SGHTA and FQGTGA. V was pared by 7 bases and J by 0 bases, with 9 bases between. The CDR3 loop spans 14 amino acids. The CDR3 reads CASTGGANTGELFF. The CDR3 DNA sequence: TGTGCCAGCACCGGCGGGGCGAACACCGGGGAGCTGTTTTTT.

The chain uses TRBV6-6 and TRBJ2-1; 8 bases are a match to TRBD1. The CDR3 extends over 14 amino acids. The ends lost 6 bases at V and 6 bases at J; junction bases unmatched: 7. Germline V CDR1 and CDR2: MNHNY, SVGAGI (reference sequence). The CDR3 nucleotides read TGTGCCAGCAGACAGACAGGGGCGGGCAATGAGCAGTTCTTC. Its protein product is CASRQTGAGNEQFF.

V and J are TRBV7-9 and TRBJ2-1; D is possibly TRBD2 (5 bases). Between the trimmed V and J ends, which lost 3 bases and 8 bases, there was a span of 14 bases. This CDR3 contains 14 residues. Per germline, CDR1 SEHNR and CDR2 FQNEAQ (reference sequence). CDR3 sequence (DNA): TGTGCCAGCAGCTTCTTTGGAGAGGGCGATGAGCAGTTCTTC. Translating gives CASSFFGEGDEQFF. The full variable domain, rest sourced from reference TRBV7-9 and TRBJ2-1, is DTGVSQNPRHKITKRGQNVTFRCDPISEHNRLYWYRQTLGQGPEFLTYFQNEAQLEKSRLLSDRFSAERPKGSFSTLEIQRTEQGDSAMYLCASSFFGEGDEQFFGPGTRLTVL.

This chain uses TRBV7-4 with TRBJ2-4; 7 positions agree with TRBD1. The germline V gene encodes CDR1 SGHVT and CDR2 SQSDAQ. The V segment lost 2 bases and the J segment 0 bases; nucleotides outside the gene matches: 10. The CDR3 is made up of 18 amino acids. CDR3 loop: CASSLHYTGELAKNIQYF. The CDR3 nucleotides read TGTGCCAGCAGCTTACATTACACAGGGGAACTAGCCAAAAACATTCAGTACTTC.